This paragraph covers one T cell receptor beta chain sequence. As yet, its antigen is unknown. Here immunoSEQ multiplex PCR was the method, and the copy in TCRdb shows in-frame clones only, minus some. The sample has fewer than 45,000 clones, around 92% seen once. The data stem from a study of OX40 agonist ivuxolimab in advanced cancers. Overall study: The study gave patients intravenous ivuxolimab at 0.01 to 10 mg/kg every 2 weeks. Cohort: about 80% men, mean age around 55, aged about 23 to 79. Three individuals attained partial responses, comprising one hepatocellular carcinoma case and two cutaneous melanoma cases. Regarding the study as a whole: The authors did not determine the antigen specificity of the expanded peripheral T cells.

The sample in question was CD4+ or CD8+ T cells sorted from blood, obtained in a trial of the OX40 agonist ivuxolimab. The sequence was obtained from an adult with an advanced solid tumor such as melanoma, head and neck, liver or kidney cancer.

CDR3 bases: TGCGCCAGCAGCCTCGTCCCGGGGAGCTCCTACAATGAGCAGTTCTTC. This sequence encodes CASSLVPGSSYNEQFF. The chain combines TRBV4-1 with TRBJ2-1, with a tentative D call TRBD2 (5 bases). V lost 4 bases, J lost 0 bases, and 13 bases lay in between. The CDR3 has 16 residues. CDR1 is MGHRA, CDR2 YSYEKL, per germline.